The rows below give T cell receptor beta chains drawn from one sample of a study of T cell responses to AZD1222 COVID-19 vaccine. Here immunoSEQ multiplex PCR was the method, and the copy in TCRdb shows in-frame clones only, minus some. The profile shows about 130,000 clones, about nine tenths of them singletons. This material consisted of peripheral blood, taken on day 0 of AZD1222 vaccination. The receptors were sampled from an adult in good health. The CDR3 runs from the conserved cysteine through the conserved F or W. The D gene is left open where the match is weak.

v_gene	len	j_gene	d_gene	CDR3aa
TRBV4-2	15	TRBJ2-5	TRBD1	CASSPGGQGSETQYF
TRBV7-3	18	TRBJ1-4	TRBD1	CASSVGTGSEGPNEKLFF
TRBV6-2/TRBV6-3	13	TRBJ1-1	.	CASSYSEQGVAFF
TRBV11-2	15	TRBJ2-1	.	CASSPGVVGYNEQFF
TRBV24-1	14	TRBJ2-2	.	CATSDFGYPGELFF
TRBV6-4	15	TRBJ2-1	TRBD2	CASSGLAGGLGEQFF
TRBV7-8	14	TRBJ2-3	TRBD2	CASSLMGGTDTQYF
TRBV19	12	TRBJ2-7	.	CASTQTQGEQYF
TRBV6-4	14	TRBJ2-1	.	CASSDRGDYNEQFF
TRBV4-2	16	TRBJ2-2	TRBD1	CASSPRGPSDTGELFF
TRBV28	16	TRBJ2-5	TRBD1	CASSLSAGTDQETQYF
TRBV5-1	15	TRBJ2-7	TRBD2	CASRNQLAGGYEQYF
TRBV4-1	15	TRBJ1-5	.	CASSQTNSGDQPQHF
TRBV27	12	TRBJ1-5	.	CASSFPDQPQHF
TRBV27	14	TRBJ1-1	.	CASSLVAGHTEAFF
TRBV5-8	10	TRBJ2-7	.	CASSVLSMYF
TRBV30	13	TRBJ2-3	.	CAANPSSADTQYF
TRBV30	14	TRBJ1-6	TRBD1	CAWTSGTGTSPLHF
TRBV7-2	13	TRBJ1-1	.	CASSTFVRTEAFF
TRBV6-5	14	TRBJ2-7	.	CASSYSGQPYEQYF
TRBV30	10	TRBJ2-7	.	CALMLYEQYF
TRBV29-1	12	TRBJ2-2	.	CSVPIGPGELFF
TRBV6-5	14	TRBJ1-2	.	CASSPRDTGYGYTF
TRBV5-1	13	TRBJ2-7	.	CASSLVAGLEQYF
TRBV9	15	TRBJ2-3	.	CAASSGLGPKDTQYF
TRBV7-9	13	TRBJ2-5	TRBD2	CASREGLEETQYF
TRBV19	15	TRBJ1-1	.	CASSARSTGNTEAFF
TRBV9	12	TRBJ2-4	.	CASRGLKNIQYF
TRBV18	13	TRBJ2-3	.	CASSIPGADTQYF
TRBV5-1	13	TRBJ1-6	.	CASRAGLNSPLHF
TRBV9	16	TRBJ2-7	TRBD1	CASVRTGAPVAYEQYF
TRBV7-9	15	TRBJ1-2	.	CASSSSGGGEGGYTF
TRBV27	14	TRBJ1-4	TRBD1	CASRLGTGGEKLFF
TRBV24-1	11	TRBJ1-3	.	CATSDFQSIYF
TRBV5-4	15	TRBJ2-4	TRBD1	CASSIGTVEGDIQYF
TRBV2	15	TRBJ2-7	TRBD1	CASRVDRRLSYEQYF
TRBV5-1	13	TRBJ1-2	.	CASSLGKNYGYTF
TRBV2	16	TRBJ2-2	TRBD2	CASQLSGVTNTGELFF
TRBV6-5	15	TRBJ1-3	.	CASSHREGRGNTIYF
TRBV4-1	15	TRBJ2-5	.	CASSPEWSSRETQYF
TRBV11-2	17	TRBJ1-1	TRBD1	CASSFWGTGGWGTEAFF
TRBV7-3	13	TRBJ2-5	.	CASSQGHQETQYF